The present T cell receptor beta chain was sequenced within a study of T cells after yellow fever vaccination. The V gene's germline CDR1 is DFQATT and CDR2 SNEGSKA (reference sequence). CDR3 size: 14 residues. The trim removed 2 bases at V and 7 bases at J, leaving 5 bases unmatched. A universal primer site and UMIs were added as TCR cDNA was made by 5'RACE template switching. Each CDR3 protein gets one entry after TCRdb re-called the 5' RACE reads with MiXCR. This sample has approximately 260,000 distinct CDR3 sequences, with approximately 12% found just once. The chain joins TRBV20-1 to TRBJ2-1; 10 bases are shared with TRBD2. The sequencing used CD4+ T cells sorted from PBMCs, collected 45 days after the yellow fever booster vaccination. The sequence was obtained from a man aged 30 to 39 who received the YFV17D yellow fever vaccine. The DNA of the CDR3 is TGCAGTGCTAGACCAGCGGGAGGGAGTAATGAGCAGTTCTTC. Its protein is CSARPAGGSNEQFF.